These 22 T cell receptor beta chains originate from one sample sequenced in a study of identical twins. TCRdb re-analysed the 5' RACE reads in MiXCR, keeping a single row per CDR3 protein. The data show more than 200,000 distinct CDR3 sequences, more than 12% seen once. The material sequenced was memory (CD45RO+) T cells sorted from blood. The receptors shown here come from a woman between 18 and 29 years old in good health.

The V call is TRBV2, the J call TRBJ2-7, with D unresolved. CDR1 SNHLY and CDR2 FYNNEI come from the germline V gene. The CDR3 contains 12 residues. V was trimmed by 10 bases and J by 5 bases, leaving 15 bases between them. CDR3 sequence reads: CAKGVYPNEQYF. DNA of the CDR3: TGTGCCAAGGGTGTTTATCCCAACGAGCAGTACTTC.

The rearrangement joins TRBV5-6 to TRBJ2-7, with a weak D call TRBD2 (6 bases). V was pared by 7 bases and J by 0 bases, with 11 bases between. Germline lookup yields CDR1 SGHDT and CDR2 YYEEEE. The CDR3 spans 13 residues. CDR3 sequence: CASGRDFSYEQYF. The CDR3 bases are TGTGCCAGCGGGCGGGACTTCTCCTACGAGCAGTACTTC.

In its sample, this clonotype was seen a few times. The chain uses TRBV5-8 and TRBJ2-5; D not resolved. Between the trimmed V and J ends, which lost 2 bases and 5 bases, there was a span of 10 bases. Germline V gives CDR1 SGHTS, CDR2 YDEGEE. This CDR3 region has 13 residues. The CDR3 region is CASSLAPGETQYF. In DNA form, the CDR3 reads TGTGCCAGCAGCTTAGCGCCCGGGGAGACCCAGTACTTC.

This clonotype has only a few counts. The CDR3: CASSQGSGAGNTIYF. The CDR3, as DNA: TGCGCCAGCAGCCAAGGTTCGGGGGCTGGAAACACCATATATTTT. The chain uses TRBV4-3 and TRBJ1-3; maybe TRBD1 (5 bases). CDR1 and CDR2 (germline): LGHNA, YSLEER. CDR3 size: 15 residues. Deletions cut 1 base from V and 2 bases from J, with 9 bases between.

The genes are TRBV20-1 and TRBJ1-2, with D unresolved. The V gene's germline CDR1 is DFQATT and CDR2 SNEGSKA (reference sequence). Trimming shortened V by 1 base and J by 1 base, and 10 bases separated the two germline ends. This CDR3 has 14 amino acids. The CDR3 bases are TGCAGTGCTAGAGGGGGTATCGGTAACTATGGCTACACCTTC. The encoded protein is CSARGGIGNYGYTF.

This clonotype was counted a few times. CDR3 protein: CASSLVAVSSYNEQFF. The CDR3 DNA sequence: TGCGCCAGCAGCTTGGTGGCGGTTAGCTCCTACAATGAGCAGTTCTTC. V gene TRBV5-1 combines with J gene TRBJ2-1, with D uncertain. The CDR3 has 16 amino acids. Germline V CDR1 and CDR2: SGHRS, YFSETQ. V was cut by 0 bases and J by 0 bases, with 10 bases left in between.

This clonotype was seen many times. The chain links TRBV2 to TRBJ2-2; 11 nucleotides line up with TRBD2. Germline loops: CDR1 SNHLY, CDR2 FYNNEI. Losses at the gene ends were 0 bases for V and 6 bases for J; bases not matched to a gene: 0. The length of the CDR3 is 15 residues. The CDR3 DNA sequence: TGTGCCAGCAGTGAAGCACTAGCGGGGGCCGGGGAGCTGTTTTTT. Residues: CASSEALAGAGELFF.

The sample holds a few counts of this clonotype. The chain carries TRBV14 and TRBJ1-4; D is perhaps TRBD1 (5 bases). V shed 6 bases and J shed 7 bases, with 15 bases lying between them. The CDR3 has 14 amino acids. CDR1 and CDR2 (germline): SGHDN, FVKESK. CDR3 in DNA: TGTGCCAGCAGTCTCGGGACCACCGCTGAAAAACTGTTTTTT. This sequence encodes CASSLGTTAEKLFF.

This clonotype was counted between two and nine times. The chain couples TRBV4-3 to TRBJ2-7; unclear D gene. Trimming took 0 bases from V and 1 from J, leaving 10 bases between them. This CDR3 region has 15 residues. CDR1 and CDR2 (germline): LGHNA, YSLEER. Written as DNA, the CDR3 is TGCGCCAGCAGCCAAGACCCGCGGCCATCCTACGAGCAGTACTTC. As protein: CASSQDPRPSYEQYF.

The chain combines TRBV27 with TRBJ2-1; 7 positions agree with TRBD1. J was trimmed by 4 bases and V by 5 bases; bases with no gene match: 11. The CDR3 length is 16 residues. Germline CDR1 is MNHEY and CDR2 is SMNVEV (reference sequence). The CDR3, as DNA: TGTGCCAGCAGTCAGTATACAGGGGAAGTTTACAATGAGCAGTTCTTC. This sequence encodes CASSQYTGEVYNEQFF.

There are many counts of this clonotype. The V gene is TRBV20-1, the J gene TRBJ1-5; the match to TRBD1 covers 9 bases. V gave up 4 bases and J gave up 6 bases; unmatched junction bases: 16. The germline V gene has CDR1 DFQATT and CDR2 SNEGSKA (reference sequence). The CDR3 is 17 amino acids. CDR3: CSATRDPSGTGSQPQHF. CDR3 DNA: TGCAGTGCTACTAGGGACCCTTCCGGGACAGGGAGTCAGCCCCAGCATTTT.

This clonotype was detected a few times. The rearrangement uses TRBV3-1 and TRBJ1-1, with D tentatively TRBD1 (5 bases). The germline V and J ends were trimmed by 3 bases and 5 bases, with 16 bases remaining between them. The V gene's germline CDR1 is LGHDT and CDR2 YNNKEL (reference sequence). This CDR3 is built from 15 residues. The CDR3 loop is CASSQGYPRVTEAFF. The CDR3 coding sequence is TGTGCCAGCAGCCAGGGGTATCCCAGGGTTACTGAAGCTTTCTTT.

This clonotype was counted a few times. The gene calls are TRBV21-1 and TRBJ2-3. TRBV21-1 is a pseudogene segment. The CDR3 runs 13 residues. This CDR3 is CASSKFYTDTQYF. In DNA form, the CDR3 reads TGTGCCAGCAGCAAATTTTACACAGATACGCAGTATTTT.

This clonotype was counted a few times. The rearrangement joins TRBV28 to TRBJ1-2; weak D call: TRBD1 (6 bases). The CDR3 covers 14 residues. Germline values: CDR1 MDHEN, CDR2 SYDVKM. Trimming stripped 8 bases from V and 2 bases from J, with 15 bases between. CDR3 loop: CASEGGHRNYGYTF. The CDR3 nucleotides are TGTGCCAGCGAGGGGGGACACCGAAACTATGGCTACACCTTC.

This clonotype occurred a few times. The chain uses TRBV9 and TRBJ1-4, with unresolved D. Germline assignment: CDR1 SGDLS and CDR2 YYNGEE. This CDR3 is built from 14 residues. V dropped 4 bases and J dropped 3 bases, with 10 bases sitting between them. The CDR3 sequence is CASSHGLSNEKLFF. The CDR3 DNA reads as TGTGCCAGCAGCCACGGGCTATCTAATGAAAAACTGTTTTTT.

This chain uses TRBV10-3 with TRBJ2-7; D remains unclear. Germline V CDR1 and CDR2: ENHRY, SYGVKD. Trimming removed 7 bases at V and 0 bases at J, with 13 bases between. The CDR3 has 14 residues. The CDR3 bases are TGTGCCATCAAAGGGCCGGCGGACTCCTACGAGCAGTACTTC. Its translation: CAIKGPADSYEQYF.

This clonotype has more than one count but fewer than ten. The CDR3 reads CATSTGQGAADTQYF. The CDR3 DNA follows: TGTGCCACCAGTACCGGACAGGGGGCAGCAGATACGCAGTATTTT. This rearrangement joins TRBV15 to TRBJ2-3, with 11 bases lining up with TRBD1. This CDR3 spans 15 amino acids. The ends lost 6 bases at V and 4 bases at J; junction bases unmatched: 6. Germline CDR1 is LNHNV and CDR2 is YYDKDF (reference sequence).

This chain links TRBV7-8 with TRBJ2-3; D remains unclear. Trimming took off 7 bases at V and 0 bases at J, with 11 bases between the two ends. Germline V gene sequence: CDR1 SGHVS, CDR2 FQNEAQ. This CDR3 spans 14 amino acids. CDR3 protein: CASTFLGSTDTQYF. For the CDR3, the DNA is TGTGCCAGCACATTCCTCGGTAGCACAGATACGCAGTATTTT.

Of note for this clonotype: A much larger clone lies one base from this, so it may be a read error. J is TRBJ2-6 and V is TRBV12-3 or TRBV12-4; 13 nucleotides align to TRBD2. This CDR3 spans 19 amino acids. CDR3 in DNA: TGTACCAGCAGTTATGGAACTAGCGGGGGGGCCGGAGGGGCCAACGTCCTGACTTTC. Its translation: CTSSYGTSGGAGGANVLTF.

The chain uses TRBV6-1 and TRBJ2-5; D possibly corresponds to TRBD2 (6 bases). CDR1 MNHNS and CDR2 SASEGT come from the germline V gene. Trimming left V 2 bases short and J 5 bases short, with 9 bases between. This CDR3 comprises 13 residues. The CDR3 loop is CASSEFGGETQYF. CDR3 nucleotides: TGTGCCAGCAGTGAATTCGGAGGGGAGACCCAGTACTTC.

This chain uses TRBV20-1 with TRBJ2-3; D is perhaps TRBD1 or TRBD2 (7 bases each). CDR1 is DFQATT, CDR2 SNEGSKA, per germline (reference sequence). Trimming took off 3 bases at V and 2 bases at J, with 15 bases between the two ends. The CDR3 length is 15 residues. CDR3 loop: CSASPQGGYTDTQYF. The CDR3 nucleotides read TGCAGTGCTAGCCCTCAGGGGGGGTACACAGATACGCAGTATTTT.

The CDR3 nucleotides read TGTGCCATCCGCGGGGGTATTGGAAACACCATATATTTT. Its translation: CAIRGGIGNTIYF. This chain uses TRBV10-3 with TRBJ1-3; D is perhaps TRBD1 (5 bases). V shed 8 bases and J shed 3 bases, with 11 bases lying between them. Per germline, CDR1 ENHRY and CDR2 SYGVKD. The length of the CDR3 is 13 residues.